Below, 32 T cell receptor beta chains from the same sample are listed, as sequenced in a study of T cell responses to AZD1222 COVID-19 vaccine. The method was immunoSEQ multiplex PCR; TCRdb's version includes in-frame clones alone and lacks a portion of them. The sample has fewer than 200,000 clones, around 88% seen once. This material consisted of peripheral blood, taken 28 days after the second AZD1222 dose. The receptors were sampled from an adult who received the AZD1222 COVID-19 vaccine.

V and J are TRBV9 and TRBJ2-1; D remains ambiguous. Deletions cut 0 bases from V and 7 bases from J, with 11 bases between. Germline loops: CDR1 SGDLS, CDR2 YYNGEE. The CDR3 has 14 residues. The CDR3 DNA reads TGTGCCAGCAGCGTAGCTCTCGTGAGGAATGAGCAGTTCTTC. As protein: CASSVALVRNEQFF.

The chain carries TRBV19 and TRBJ2-5; 9 nucleotides line up with TRBD1. The germline gives CDR1 LNHDA, CDR2 SQIVND (reference sequence). The CDR3 has 14 residues. The J segment lost 10 bases and the V segment lost 4 bases, leaving 10 bases of the junction unmatched. In DNA, the CDR3 is TGTGCCAGTAGTACGTCCCGGGACAGGGAGGACCAGTACTTC. Its protein product is CASSTSRDREDQYF.

The J gene is TRBJ2-7, the V gene TRBV7-3; 9 bases fit TRBD2. The V and J ends lost 6 bases and 2 bases, in that order; junction bases with no gene match: 8. The CDR3 has 15 residues. The germline V gene has CDR1 SGHTA and CDR2 FQGTGA. CDR3 amino acids: CASRAGGLAPYEQYF. The CDR3 DNA reads as TGTGCCAGCAGGGCTGGAGGACTAGCGCCCTACGAGCAGTACTTC.

V gene TRBV9 combines with J gene TRBJ2-3, with TRBD2 matching over 10 bases. The CDR3 has 18 amino acids. Germline V CDR1 and CDR2: SGDLS, YYNGEE. With 3 bases clipped from V and 4 bases from J, the junction kept 14 bases outside the gene matches. This CDR3 is CASSAWRRSGGAPDTQYF. DNA for the CDR3: TGTGCCAGCAGCGCTTGGAGGAGGAGCGGGGGGGCTCCAGATACGCAGTATTTT.

The CDR3 here is CASSLLRETQYF. As DNA, the CDR3 is TGTGCCAGCAGTTTACTGCGAGAGACCCAGTACTTC. The chain carries TRBV12-3 or TRBV12-4 and TRBJ2-5; D uncertain. Deletions cut 2 bases from V and 4 bases from J, with 5 bases between. The CDR3 is 12 residues long.

J is TRBJ1-6 and V is TRBV3-1 (or the pseudogene TRBV3-2); a weak D match, TRBD1 (5 bases). Germline CDR1 is LGHDT and CDR2 is YNNKEL (reference sequence). The CDR3 runs to 16 residues. Trimming removed 4 bases at V and 3 bases at J, with 13 bases between. CDR3 coding DNA: TGTGCCAGCAGCCCCACCAGGGAGGGCTATAATTCACCCCTCCACTTT. Protein sequence: CASSPTREGYNSPLHF.

The chain couples TRBV7-9 to TRBJ2-3; perhaps TRBD2 as D (5 bases). Germline CDR1 reads SEHNR; CDR2 reads FQNEAQ (reference sequence). CDR3 length: 17 amino acids. Trimming cost V 5 bases and J 0 bases, with 18 bases left between them. CDR3 bases: TGTGCCAGCAGCCCCGATGAGAGGAGCGGTAGCACAGATACGCAGTATTTT. The encoded protein is CASSPDERSGSTDTQYF.

The chain employs TRBV2 and TRBJ2-5; 14 bases line up with TRBD2. The trim removed 7 bases at V and 3 bases at J, leaving 1 base unmatched. Germline V gives CDR1 SNHLY, CDR2 FYNNEI. The CDR3 runs to 14 residues. Here the CDR3 DNA reads TGTGCCAGCAAGGGACTAGCGGGGGAAGAGACCCAGTACTTC. It encodes CASKGLAGEETQYF.

V gene TRBV6-5 combines with J gene TRBJ1-6, with D maybe TRBD1 (5 bases). This CDR3 region has 14 residues. Germline-derived CDR1 and CDR2 are MNHEY and SVGAGI. The V end lost 2 bases, the J end lost 6 bases, and 8 bases lay between the germline ends. The CDR3 DNA reads TGTGCCAGCAGTTACGTGCAGGGTAATTCACCCCTCCACTTT. Translating it yields CASSYVQGNSPLHF.

The CDR3 coding sequence is TGTGCCAGCAGTTTAAAGAGGCCAGCTGAAGCTTTCTTT. Amino acid sequence: CASSLKRPAEAFF. The chain recombines TRBV28 with TRBJ1-1; no clear D. CDR3 length equals 13 residues. V was cut by 2 bases and J by 6 bases, with 10 bases left in between. Germline assignment: CDR1 MDHEN and CDR2 SYDVKM.

The CDR3 protein is CAWSRDFSSYEQYF. In DNA, the CDR3 is TGTGCCTGGAGTAGGGACTTCAGCTCCTACGAGCAGTACTTC. The J gene is TRBJ2-7, the V gene TRBV30; weak D call: TRBD2 (6 bases). The CDR3 sequence is 14 residues long. Per the germline V gene, CDR1 is GTSNPN and CDR2 is SVGIG (reference sequence). Trimming took off 2 bases at V and 0 bases at J, with 11 bases between the two ends.

The DNA of the CDR3 is TGTGCCAGCAGCTTAGTCGACAGGGGGGGGACTGAAGCTTTCTTT. It specifies CASSLVDRGGTEAFF. V is TRBV7-8 and J is TRBJ1-1; 9 bases match TRBD1. The CDR3 is made up of 15 amino acids. V was clipped by 1 base and J by 5 bases; unmatched bases: 5. Germline V gene sequence: CDR1 SGHVS, CDR2 FQNEAQ.

The V gene is TRBV6-6, the J gene TRBJ1-6, with D possibly matching TRBD1 (6 bases). CDR1 is MNHNY and CDR2 is SVGAGI in the germline V gene (reference sequence). V was clipped by 1 base and J by 7 bases, with 11 bases between them. This CDR3 region has 15 residues. The CDR3 DNA follows: TGTGCCAGCAGTTACTGGGACAAAGGCAATTCACCCCTCCACTTT. It encodes CASSYWDKGNSPLHF.

This chain connects TRBV19 to TRBJ1-4; TRBD1 is a possible D gene (5 bases). The CDR3 is made up of 16 amino acids. V lost 5 bases and J 8 bases, leaving 21 bases between the germline ends. Per the germline V gene, CDR1 is LNHDA and CDR2 is SQIVND (reference sequence). CDR3 nucleotide sequence: TGTGCCAGTAGTCCACTCTCGTCAGGGAGAAGGGAAAAACTGTTTTTT. Protein: CASSPLSSGRREKLFF.

The chain combines TRBV6-1 with TRBJ2-3; D unclear. This CDR3 contains 15 residues. Germline lookup yields CDR1 MNHNS and CDR2 SASEGT. V shed 3 bases and J shed 0 bases, with 10 bases lying between them. CDR3 in amino acids: CASSELTSSTDTQYF. Written as DNA, the CDR3 is TGTGCCAGCAGTGAGTTGACTTCTAGCACAGATACGCAGTATTTT.

This clone was seen just once. The genes are TRBV5-1 and TRBJ1-1; 8 bases line up with TRBD1. CDR1 SGHRS and CDR2 YFSETQ come from the germline V gene. The trim removed 0 bases at V and 4 bases at J, leaving 8 bases unmatched. The CDR3 is 16 amino acids. The CDR3 here is CASSLARGQGGTEAFF. CDR3 bases: TGCGCCAGCAGCTTGGCCCGAGGACAGGGAGGCACTGAAGCTTTCTTT. Full variable domain (remainder filled in from reference TRBV5-1 and TRBJ1-1): KAGVTQTPRYLIKTRGQQVTLSCSPISGHRSVSWYQQTPGQGLQFLFEYFSETQRNKGNFPGRFSGRQFSNSRSEMNVSTLELGDSALYLCASSLARGQGGTEAFFGQGTRLTVV.

This clone appeared once. The V gene is TRBV2, the J gene TRBJ1-2, with D possibly TRBD1 on 5 matching bases. The CDR3 contains 17 residues. Germline assignment: CDR1 SNHLY and CDR2 FYNNEI. Trimming took off 1 base at V and 4 bases at J, with 19 bases between the two ends. The CDR3 protein is CASSEDEGRASFYGYTF. The CDR3 DNA follows: TGTGCCAGCAGTGAAGACGAAGGCAGGGCCTCGTTCTATGGCTACACCTTC.

This sequence joins TRBV4-2 and TRBJ2-7; a possible D gene is TRBD2 (5 bases). CDR1 and CDR2 from the germline V gene are LGHNA and YNFKEQ. The ends were cut back, 1 base at V and 7 bases at J, with 5 bases in the middle. This CDR3 has 11 residues. Here the CDR3 DNA reads TGTGCCAGCAGCCAAGGGACTGAGCAGTACTTC. This sequence encodes CASSQGTEQYF.

The rearrangement links TRBV3-1 (or the pseudogene TRBV3-2) to TRBJ1-3; D is unclear. V lost 1 base and J 4 bases, leaving 5 bases between the germline ends. Germline values: CDR1 LGHDT, CDR2 YNNKEL (reference sequence). CDR3 length equals 13 residues. DNA for the CDR3: TGTGCCAGCAGCCAAGCGGCGGGAAACACCATATATTTT. It encodes CASSQAAGNTIYF.

V and J are TRBV29-1 and TRBJ1-2, with D possibly being TRBD1 (5 bases). There are 14 residues in the CDR3. Trimming took 4 bases from V and 6 from J, leaving 18 bases between them. Germline loops: CDR1 SQVTM, CDR2 ANQGSEA. The CDR3 nucleotides read TGCAGCGTTGTGGGGGGGGAGCTAAGTAATGGCTACACCTTC. Translating gives CSVVGGELSNGYTF.

V usage is TRBV6-2 or TRBV6-3 and J usage is TRBJ1-1; D gene uncertain. Germline CDR1 is MNHEY and CDR2 is SVGEGT. V lost 2 bases and J 1 base, leaving 8 bases between the germline ends. This CDR3 is 14 amino acids long. The CDR3 region has the DNA TGTGCCAGCAGTTACCAGGTTCGGAACACTGAAGCTTTCTTT. This sequence encodes CASSYQVRNTEAFF.

The gene calls are TRBV9 and TRBJ1-1, with D unresolved. The CDR3 is made up of 13 amino acids. Germline V gene sequence: CDR1 SGDLS, CDR2 YYNGEE. V dropped 4 bases and J dropped 3 bases, with 10 bases sitting between them. CDR3 region: CASSTSPDTEAFF. CDR3 sequence (DNA): TGTGCCAGCAGCACATCCCCCGACACTGAAGCTTTCTTT.

Notes on this clone: At one boundary the junction diverges from the germline segment, which might be a read error. The chain has TRBV14 and TRBJ2-7; 9 positions agree with TRBD1. This CDR3 is built from 13 residues. Germline CDR1 reads SGHDN; CDR2 reads FVKESK. The CDR3 here is CASSQYRDRAFNF. CDR3 nucleotides: TGTGCCAGCAGCCAGTACCGGGACAGGGCTTTCAACTTC.

The chain uses TRBV7-9 and TRBJ2-1; 7 positions match TRBD2. CDR1 SEHNR and CDR2 FQNEAQ come from the germline V gene (reference sequence). This CDR3 has 16 residues. The trim removed 5 bases at V and 0 bases at J, leaving 7 bases unmatched. CDR3 sequence: CASSPSSGRSYNEQFF. CDR3 sequence (DNA): TGTGCCAGCAGCCCGTCTAGCGGTCGCTCCTACAATGAGCAGTTCTTC.

The rearrangement uses TRBV19 and TRBJ2-1; TRBD2 matches 16 bases. Germline V gives CDR1 LNHDA, CDR2 SQIVND (reference sequence). The CDR3 consists of 18 residues. Trimming took 5 bases from V and 4 from J; bases not matched to a gene: 8. The CDR3 DNA is TGTGCCAGTAGTCACGGGACTAGCGGGGGGGCCGGTTACAATGAGCAGTTCTTC. This encodes CASSHGTSGGAGYNEQFF.

The chain uses TRBV4-3 and TRBJ1-4, with 8 bases that match TRBD1. Germline-derived CDR1 and CDR2 are LGHNA and YSLEER. Trimming took 3 bases from V and 7 from J; bases not matched to a gene: 10. The CDR3 covers 16 residues. The CDR3 DNA reads TGCGCCAGCAGCCATGAGACAGGGGAGTACGGTGAAAAACTGTTTTTT. It translates to CASSHETGEYGEKLFF.

The rearrangement links TRBV5-1 to TRBJ1-1, with TRBD1 matching over 9 bases. CDR3 length: 16 amino acids. Per germline, CDR1 SGHRS and CDR2 YFSETQ. The junction had 11 bases not matched to a gene; V was cut back by 4 bases and J by 4 bases. CDR3 sequence: CASSHRDRVSSTEAFF. The CDR3 DNA sequence: TGCGCCAGCAGCCACCGGGACAGGGTGTCGAGCACTGAAGCTTTCTTT.

The chain links TRBV5-6 to TRBJ1-6; D may be TRBD1 (5 bases). This CDR3 contains 14 residues. Germline CDR1 SGHDT, CDR2 YYEEEE. The V end lost 4 bases, the J end lost 10 bases, and 15 bases lay between the germline ends. CDR3 in DNA: TGTGCCAGCAGCGAAACATGGGGCGGATCACCCCTCCACTTT. This translates into CASSETWGGSPLHF.

This clone was detected only once. The chain has TRBV11-2 and TRBJ2-1, with D perhaps TRBD2 (5 bases). Germline V gene data show CDR1 as SGHAT and CDR2 as FQNNGV. This CDR3 spans 15 amino acids. Trimming cost V 5 bases and J 10 bases, with 21 bases left between them. CDR3 amino acids: CASSPPTLVRGEQFF. DNA of the CDR3: TGTGCCAGCAGCCCCCCCACATTGGTACGAGGGGAGCAGTTCTTC.

V gene TRBV30 combines with J gene TRBJ2-2, with TRBD2 identical over 7 bases. The germline CDR1 and CDR2 sequences are GTSNPN and SVGIG (reference sequence). The V gene end was trimmed by 8 bases and the J gene end by 5 bases; junction bases not matched to a gene: 5. The CDR3 has 12 residues. Here the CDR3 DNA reads TGTGCCCGGGGGGAGGGGACCGGGGAGCTGTTTTTT. Translating gives CARGEGTGELFF.

This clone was counted once. V is TRBV20-1 and J is TRBJ2-7; D tentatively fits TRBD1 or TRBD2 (5 bases each). The CDR3 totals 10 residues. Germline V gene sequence: CDR1 DFQATT, CDR2 SNEGSKA (reference sequence). V gave up 5 bases and J gave up 7 bases, with 9 bases separating them. This chain's CDR3 is CSAGTEEQYF. The CDR3 DNA follows: TGCAGTGCTGGGACGGAGGAGCAGTACTTC.

The chain recombines TRBV29-1 with TRBJ1-2; 9 nucleotides match TRBD1. The CDR3 is 12 amino acids. Germline CDR1 reads SQVTM; CDR2 reads ANQGSEA. V lost 4 bases and J lost 8; bases outside the gene matches: 5. The CDR3 DNA is TGCAGCGTTGTACAGGGGGCGGGAGGCTACACCTTC. Its translation: CSVVQGAGGYTF.